The T cell receptor beta chain described here comes from a study of blood T cells in healthy people across ages. General study findings and limits: Aged donors had fewer naive CD4+ cells and lower diversity than long-lived donors. Per-million-T-cell TCR beta diversity fell roughly linearly with age.

V was clipped by 5 bases and J by 2 bases; unmatched bases: 9. CDR3 length: 17 residues. Germline values: CDR1 MDHEN, CDR2 SYDVKM. Details on this clonotype: The antigen is unknown.

A second about 7 to 11 cycle PCR used barcoded and J-beta primers. Researchers report that a template-switch adaptor with 12 random nucleotides tagged each cDNA molecule. In TCRdb, the 5' RACE reads were re-called with MiXCR into one record per CDR3 protein. The sample lists some 1.6 million distinct CDR3 sequences, roughly a third occurring once. The source material was blood. This rearrangement joins TRBV28 to TRBJ2-3, with 11 bases matching TRBD2. This clonotype was obtained from a woman aged 30 to 39 in good health. DNA of the CDR3: TGTGCCAGCAGTCGAGAGGTACTAGCGGGAGACACAGATACGCAGTATTTT. It encodes CASSREVLAGDTDTQYF.